This T cell receptor (beta chain) was captured in a study of CXCR3-negative and CXCR3-positive naive CD8 T cells (dated by TCRdb to between 2018 and 2021). The study in broad terms: In total, about 135 million TRB reads were obtained, corresponding to roughly 1.5 +/- 0.3 million reads per library. The diversity and physicochemical repertoire analyses included roughly ten donors pooled from two independent experiments. Naive subsets from about five donors and memory cells from 3 donors were included in the TRBV-TRBJ cluster analysis. The study at large found these results: Similar TRBV-TRBJ usage was shown by naive CXCR3-negative and CXCR3-positive cells from the same donor, whereas distinct patterns were shown by memory cells. Freshly isolated PBMCs were used for most assays because CXCR3 expression partially decreased after cryopreservation. Comparably high repertoire diversity was found in both naive subsets, whereas much lower repertoire diversity was found in memory CD8+ T cells. Compared with CXCR3-negative naive cells, CXCR3-positive naive cells had TRB CDR3s with higher hydrophobicity (lower Kidera factor 4), lower energy, and higher strength and volume indices. Because surface CD5, which has been linked to self-reactivity in mice, was comparable between naive subsets, TCR interaction strength was also inferred from TRB CDR3 physicochemical properties.

The CDR3 numbers 14 residues from cysteine through phenylalanine. The protein alone is recorded here. CDR1 SQVTM and CDR2 ANQGSEA were looked up in the germline V gene. Sequenced using a NextSeq 550. The Human TCR Profiling Kit (MiLaboratory) was used to make UMI-labeled 5' RACE TRB cDNA libraries. The full amount of extracted RNA was used for cDNA synthesis, and the full amount of resulting cDNA was used for PCR amplification. Libraries were prepared in parallel with an identical number of PCR cycles. In the original analysis: With a minimum of two reads required per UMI, MIGEC and MiXCR pulled out about 50,000 +/- 10,000 unique UMI-labeled TRB cDNA molecules from each library. Each library averaged about 40,000 +/- 10,000 functional in-frame TRB CDR3 nucleotide clonotypes without stop codons. After downsampling to 5000 UMI-labeled TRB molecules per sample, diversity metrics, including normalized Shannon-Wiener and Chao1, were computed in VDJtools. VDJtools was used to calculate clonotype-size-weighted physicochemical properties of the central five CDR3 residues, namely interaction energy, strength, volume and Kidera factor 4. TCRdb reprocessed the sequencing reads and holds a single record per CDR3 protein sequence, with no DNA. TCRdb assigned the V and J calls; the authors' analysis was not used. The table for this sample records more than 65,000 distinct CDR3 sequences. The ten largest make up nearly 1.5% of the sample.

Of note for this clonotype: This clone's antigen is unknown.

Each CD8+ T cell subset was flow-sorted in triplicate, with roughly 310,000 cells per subset placed directly into RLT lysis buffer. To keep memory contaminants out, a stringent definition of naive CD8+ T cells was applied: CD45RO-CCR7+CD27+CD95-. Standard density gradient centrifugation was used to isolate peripheral blood mononuclear cells from buffy coats. Naive CXCR3-negative and CXCR3-positive CD8+ T cells were flow-sorted on a FACSAria III. Total RNA was extracted from sorted cells with an RNeasy Mini Kit. The receptor was isolated from a human donor in good health. Some clones in this sample may be carry-over from other donors' samples. Recombination linked TRBV29-1 to TRBJ1-1. Sequenced input: naive CXCR3- CD8+ T cells from blood. What this sample's cell subset or site label stands for: CD45RO-CCR7+CD27+CD95- naive CD8+ T cells lacking CXCR3 (TNR3-). CDR3 region: CSVEEMGRNTEAFF.